This TCR beta chain is drawn from a study of CD8 T cells in Susac syndrome. The CDR3 extends over 14 amino acids. V lost 7 bases to trimming and J lost 4 bases; unmatched junction nucleotides: 8. The V gene's germline CDR1 is SGHVS and CDR2 FQNEAQ. 0.5 to 1 ug RNA was reverse transcribed with random hexamers. In TCRdb, the immunoSEQ multiplex PCR reads were re-called with MiXCR into one record per CDR3 protein. The sample has under 200,000 distinct CDR3 sequences, approximately 93% seen once. Sequencing of TCR beta was undertaken in CD8+ and CD4+ T cells derived from blood. The TCR comes from a human donor in good health. V and J are TRBV7-8 and TRBJ2-7; 9 nucleotides align to TRBD2. Sequencing was done on a sample of CD4+ T cells from PBMCs. DNA for the CDR3: TGTGCCAGCAAGGGAGGGCTAGCGGGGTACGAGCAGTACTTC. Residues: CASKGGLAGYEQYF.